The rows below give T cell receptor beta chains drawn from one sample of a study of blood T cell repertoires in COVID-19. TCRdb's copy holds only in-frame clones and misses some; the assay was immunoSEQ multiplex PCR. Counted here are around 130,000 clones, approximately 80% occurring once; the ten biggest clones make up 10% to 15%. Sequenced sample: peripheral blood. All receptors come from a woman in her fifties or sixties with acute or convalescent COVID-19. CDR3s include the opening cysteine and the closing phenylalanine or tryptophan. The order of the fields is V gene, clone size, J gene, D gene, CDR3 DNA, CDR3 protein. D genes are given only for firm matches. Some rows have no size entry. The others give once, few or many, or a class for an expanded clone.

TRBV5-6,-,TRBJ1-6,TRBD1,TGTGCCAGCACCCTGACAGGGGCCTCACCCCTCCACTTT,CASTLTGASPLHF
TRBV18,-,TRBJ1-2,TRBD1,TGTGCCAGCTCACCTAATGACAGGGATGGGGGCTACACCTTC,CASSPNDRDGGYTF
TRBV4-1,few,TRBJ2-2,TRBD1,TGCGCCAGCAGCCACGCCCCGGACAGGGAGTTCGGGGAGCTGTTTTTT,CASSHAPDREFGELFF
TRBV5-4,-,TRBJ2-3,-,TGTGCCAGCAGCTTTTCTCCCCCAGGGACTAGCACAGATACGCAGTATTTT,CASSFSPPGTSTDTQYF
TRBV3-1/TRBV3-2,few,TRBJ1-1,-,TGTGCCAGCAGCCAAGATCAGAACACTGAAGCTTTCTTT,CASSQDQNTEAFF
TRBV7-6,-,TRBJ1-1,TRBD1,TGTGCCAGCAGCTCGGGGACAGGGGGCGATATTACTGAAGCTTTCTTT,CASSSGTGGDITEAFF
TRBV7-8,once,TRBJ2-1,TRBD2,TGTGCCAGCAGCCCCCTCGGGACTAGCGGGGGGGCGTCTTACAATGAGCAGTTCTTC,CASSPLGTSGGASYNEQFF
TRBV28,-,TRBJ1-4,-,TGTGCCAGCAGCATAGCAGGGAAGGATGAAAAACTGTTTTTT,CASSIAGKDEKLFF
TRBV7-2,-,TRBJ1-5,-,TGTGCCAGCAGCTTATCAGGGAACCGCAATCAGCCCCAGCATTTT,CASSLSGNRNQPQHF
TRBV2,-,TRBJ2-4,TRBD1,TGTGCCAGCACTCTAAGGGGGCTCGCGGGCATTCAGTACTTC,CASTLRGLAGIQYF
TRBV19,-,TRBJ1-2,-,TGTGCCAGTAGGGTAGCACCTTCCTATGGCTACACCTTC,CASRVAPSYGYTF
TRBV27,few,TRBJ1-6,-,TGTGCCAGCCGAATTAAACCCGGTTCCTATAATTCACCCCTCCACTTT,CASRIKPGSYNSPLHF
TRBV12-5,few,TRBJ1-5,TRBD1,TGTGCTAGTGTCAAAGGGGGCGACGGTCAGCCCCAGCATTTT,CASVKGGDGQPQHF
TRBV7-9,-,TRBJ1-1,TRBD1,TGTGCCAGCAGCCCCACCGACAGGGTCGGCGCTTTCTTT,CASSPTDRVGAFF
TRBV5-5,-,TRBJ1-5,-,TGTGCCAGCAGCCTGAGCGCCGATGCAATGAGCGCCCAGCATTTT,CASSLSADAMSAQHF
TRBV28,-,TRBJ1-5,-,TGTGCCAGCAGTCTTCCGGGGGAAAGGAATCAGCCCCAGCATTTT,CASSLPGERNQPQHF
TRBV5-4,-,TRBJ1-6,-,TGTGCCAGCAGCTTGGGGGGCGGGGCACCTAGGGCTAATTCACCCCTCCACTTT,CASSLGGGAPRANSPLHF
TRBV19,-,TRBJ1-5,-,TGTGCCAGTAGTAATAGGGGTACTCAGCCCCAGCATTTT,CASSNRGTQPQHF
TRBV19,few,TRBJ1-2,-,TGTGCCATTTCGGGGGGGACGCCATATGGCTACACCTTC,CAISGGTPYGYTF
TRBV19,-,TRBJ2-5,-,TGTGCCAGTAGTTGGGGACTGCAAGAGACCCAGTACTTC,CASSWGLQETQYF
TRBV29-1,-,TRBJ2-2,TRBD2,TGCAGCGTTGAACGGCGGGGGGACACCGGGGAGCTGTTTTTT,CSVERRGDTGELFF
TRBV4-1,-,TRBJ1-1,-,TGCGCCAGCAGCCAGGCCGACACTGAAGCTTTCTTT,CASSQADTEAFF
TRBV6-1,-,TRBJ1-1,-,TGTGCCAGCAGTGAGAGGACATTGAACACTGAAGCTTTCTTT,CASSERTLNTEAFF
TRBV5-6,-,TRBJ1-2,-,TGTGCCAGCAGCTTGGGCCGGGGGTCCTATGGCTACACCTTC,CASSLGRGSYGYTF
TRBV27,-,TRBJ1-5,-,TGTGCCAGCAGTTTAACGGGGGTATCGCCCCAGCATTTT,CASSLTGVSPQHF
TRBV10-1,-,TRBJ1-3,-,TGCGCCAGCCAGGGGATCTCTGGAAACACCATATATTTT,CASQGISGNTIYF